This T cell receptor beta chain stems from a study of Ad26.COV2.S vaccination and SARS-CoV-2 variants. For the study at large: As a participant in COV1001, the donor was in the Ad26.COV2.S trial arm. The authors gave Ad26.COV2.S intramuscularly, either once or twice 56 days apart. Study outcomes and limitations: Individuals receiving vaccine had higher spike-specific TCR breadth than placebo recipients did.

Profiled with immunoSEQ multiplex PCR; TCRdb holds only in-frame clones, not every one. The sample carries 350,000 to 500,000 clones, about 90% recorded once. Concerning this clone: Its antigen is currently unknown.

Germline V gene data show CDR1 as SGHVS and CDR2 as FQNEAQ. The V gene end was trimmed by 0 bases and the J gene end by 0 bases; junction bases not matched to a gene: 7. The CDR3 contains 19 residues. The treatment was: roughly 18 received Ad26.COV2.S at low or high dose, single or two shots; 5 received placebo; per-sample allocation not given. Collection of samples fell on day 63 after the first vaccine or placebo injection. The gene calls are TRBV7-8 and TRBJ2-6, with 8 bases matching TRBD1. This sample comprised peripheral blood, obtained in a trial of Ad26.COV2.S vaccine versus placebo. The receptor's source is a person aged 18-65 years who received the Ad26.COV2.S COVID-19 vaccine or a placebo. This chain's CDR3 is CASSLATGTGLSGANVLTF. The CDR3 coding sequence is TGTGCCAGCAGCTTAGCGACCGGGACAGGCCTCTCTGGGGCCAACGTCCTGACTTTC.